Shown below are 7 T cell receptor beta chains from a single sample sequenced in a study of cytomegalovirus exposure and HLA in healthy donors. Use of 60 Vbeta and 13 Jbeta primers characterized the PCR. Measured with immunoSEQ multiplex PCR; TCRdb has only the in-frame clones, and not every one. The table has 160,000 or so clones, over 70% seen once. Sequences were obtained from PBMCs. The receptors were gathered from a woman in her thirties in good health and CMV-seronegative.

The chain recombines TRBV9 with TRBJ1-3; D call uncertain. This CDR3 is built from 17 residues. In germline, CDR1 is SGDLS, CDR2 YYNGEE. V lost 0 bases and J 0 bases, leaving 13 bases between the germline ends. CDR3 amino acids: CASSVAPLLSSGNTIYF. Written as DNA, the CDR3 is TGTGCCAGCAGCGTAGCCCCACTTCTGAGCTCTGGAAACACCATATATTTT.

This clone is a singleton in its sample. The V gene is TRBV15, the J gene TRBJ2-7; 7 bases match TRBD2. CDR3 length: 14 residues. With 0 bases clipped from V and 7 bases from J, the junction kept 6 bases outside the gene matches. Germline CDR1 LNHNV, CDR2 YYDKDF (reference sequence). CDR3 residues: CATSRDRGGLEQYF. CDR3 DNA: TGTGCCACCAGCAGAGACCGGGGAGGGTTAGAGCAGTACTTC.

V gene TRBV27 combines with J gene TRBJ1-2; 9 nucleotides agree with TRBD1. Germline assignment: CDR1 MNHEY and CDR2 SMNVEV (reference sequence). V trimming: 4 bases; J trimming: 8 bases; junction bases outside the gene matches: 8. This CDR3 contains 14 residues. This chain's CDR3 is CASSSNNRGQGYTF. CDR3 DNA: TGTGCCAGCAGTTCAAATAACAGGGGGCAGGGCTACACCTTC.

V is TRBV27 and J is TRBJ2-7; 10 nucleotides match TRBD1. V shed 3 bases and J 3 bases; nucleotides not matched to a gene: 5. The CDR3 is 15 residues long. Germline CDR1 and CDR2: MNHEY and SMNVEV (reference sequence). This CDR3 reads CASSLGTGVFYEQYF. Here the CDR3 DNA reads TGTGCCAGCAGTTTGGGGACAGGGGTCTTCTACGAGCAGTACTTC.

CDR3 in DNA: TGTGCCTGGAGTGTACCAAGCGGGTCGCAGTATTTT. Its translation: CAWSVPSGSQYF. This chain links TRBV30 with TRBJ2-3, with D possibly matching TRBD2 (6 bases). This CDR3 is built from 12 residues. Germline-derived CDR1 and CDR2 are GTSNPN and SVGIG (reference sequence). V was cut by 0 bases and J by 10 bases, with 11 bases left in between.

CDR3 loop: CASSLPGTPYGYTF. CDR3 nucleotide sequence: TGTGCCAGCAGCTTACCGGGGACACCCTATGGCTACACCTTC. The chain uses TRBV7-2 and TRBJ1-2, with D perhaps TRBD1 (6 bases). V was shortened by 2 bases and J by 4 bases, with 11 bases between the two germline ends. In germline, CDR1 is SGHTA, CDR2 FQGNSA. The length of the CDR3 is 14 residues.

The rearrangement uses TRBV4-1 and TRBJ1-4, with TRBD1 matching over 7 bases. Germline trimming cut 0 bases from V and 10 bases from J; bases unmatched to any gene: 8. Germline V gene sequence: CDR1 MGHRA, CDR2 YSYEKL. The CDR3 contains 15 residues. CDR3: CASSQDRDSGRKLFF. DNA for the CDR3: TGCGCCAGCAGCCAAGACCGGGACAGTGGGCGAAAACTGTTTTTT.